The clone carrying this T cell receptor (beta chain) was picked up a small number of times. The sample originates from a study of CD8 T cells in ankylosing spondylitis. V lost 3 bases and J 3 bases, leaving 15 bases between the germline ends. The CDR3 extends over 16 amino acids. Germline V CDR1 and CDR2: WSHSY, SAAADI. Each CDR3 protein gets one entry after TCRdb re-called the 5' RACE reads with MiXCR. The data hold 150,000 or so distinct CDR3 sequences, with under 35% observed a single time. The rearrangement uses TRBV10-2 and TRBJ2-1, with a possible D match to TRBD2 (6 bases). The sample comprised synovial fluid, either unsorted or a sorted T cell fraction (not recorded which). The sequence was collected from a male donor with ankylosing spondylitis. DNA for the CDR3: TGCGCCAGCAGTGACGGGTCCGGGGGAAACTACAATGAGCAGTTCTTC. Encoded protein: CASSDGSGGNYNEQFF.